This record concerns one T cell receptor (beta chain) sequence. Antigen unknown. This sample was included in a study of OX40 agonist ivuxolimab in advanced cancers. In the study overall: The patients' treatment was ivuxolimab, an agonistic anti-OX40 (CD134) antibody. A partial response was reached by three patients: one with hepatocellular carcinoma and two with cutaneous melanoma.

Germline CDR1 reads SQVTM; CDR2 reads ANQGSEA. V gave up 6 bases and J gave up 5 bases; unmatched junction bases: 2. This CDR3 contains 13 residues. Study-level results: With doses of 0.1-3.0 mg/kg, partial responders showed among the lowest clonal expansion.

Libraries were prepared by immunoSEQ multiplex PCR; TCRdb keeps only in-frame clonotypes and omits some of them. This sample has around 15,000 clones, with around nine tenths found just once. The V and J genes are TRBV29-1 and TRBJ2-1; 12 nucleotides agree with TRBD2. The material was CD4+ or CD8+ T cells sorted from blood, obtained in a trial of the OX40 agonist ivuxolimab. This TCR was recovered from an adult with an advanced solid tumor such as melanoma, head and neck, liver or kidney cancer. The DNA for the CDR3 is TGCAGCGTAAGGACTAGCGGGAACAATGAGCAGTTCTTC. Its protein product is CSVRTSGNNEQFF.